These T cell receptor beta chains were read from a single sample in a study of T-cell reconstitution after alpha-beta-depleted transplantation in children. MiXCR, applied by TCRdb to the PCR reads, yields one record per CDR3 protein. The data show approximately 500,000 distinct CDR3 sequences, 25% to 30% seen once. This sample comprised PBMCs, obtained before TCRalphabeta/CD19-depleted stem cell transplant. The receptor set was obtained from a boy in the first two years of life with Wiskott-Aldrich syndrome, due to receive a stem cell transplant. Each CDR3 is given with its conserved first and last residue. The order of the fields is J gene, V gene, clone size, D gene, CDR3 DNA, CDR3 protein. D genes are given only for firm matches. Clone size is given for some rows only: seen once, a few or many times, or a class if the clone is expanded.

TRBJ2-1 TRBV9 - TRBD2 TGTGCCAGCAGCGTAGCAGTCGTCGGGAGGGCCAACACCTACAATGAGCAGTTCTTC CASSVAVVGRANTYNEQFF
TRBJ1-5 TRBV10-3 - TRBD1 TGTGCCATCAGTGGGGGACAGAGCAATCAGCCCCAGCATTTT CAISGGQSNQPQHF
TRBJ2-3 TRBV28 - - TGTGCCAGCAGTTTATCCGGGCCGGGGAGTAGCACAGATACGCAGTATTTT CASSLSGPGSSTDTQYF
TRBJ2-1 TRBV29-1 once - TGCAGCTCCGGGGCAAGAGGTGAGCAGTTCTTC CSSGARGEQFF
TRBJ2-1 TRBV5-1 - - TGCGCCAGCAGCACTGAGACCCCGGGGGCCTGGGGCAATGAGCAGTTCTTC CASSTETPGAWGNEQFF
TRBJ2-2 TRBV20-1 - - TGCAGTGCTAGAGTTGATAACAGGTGGAACACCGGGGAGCTGTTTTTT CSARVDNRWNTGELFF
TRBJ2-7 TRBV10-3 - - TGTGCCATCAGCCCCGGTTGGGAGCAGTACTTC CAISPGWEQYF
TRBJ1-1 TRBV5-1 - - TGCGCCAGCAGCCACACAGGTCGAAACACTGAAGCTTTCTTT CASSHTGRNTEAFF
TRBJ2-3 TRBV7-7 - TRBD2 TGTGCCAGCAGCTCTATAGCGGGAAGTACGCAGTATTTT CASSSIAGSTQYF
TRBJ2-1 TRBV4-2 few TRBD2 TGTGCCAGCAGCCAGCCTCTGGGACTAGCGGGTGAGCAGTTCTTC CASSQPLGLAGEQFF
TRBJ2-3 TRBV18 - - TGTGCCAGCTCAGAGGACAGCTACACAGATACGCAGTATTTT CASSEDSYTDTQYF
TRBJ2-7 TRBV10-3 few TRBD2 TGTGCCAGAAGGGCGGGAGGCCGCGAGCAGTACTTC CARRAGGREQYF
TRBJ2-1 TRBV24-1 few TRBD2 TGTGCCACCAGTGATTCGGGAGGACGAGATGAGCAGTTCTTC CATSDSGGRDEQFF
TRBJ2-5 TRBV27 few TRBD2 TGTGCCAGCAGTCCATTATCAACTAGACTAGCGGGTTTACAAGAGACCCAGTACTTC CASSPLSTRLAGLQETQYF
TRBJ2-3 TRBV3-1 - TRBD2 TGTGCCACCAGCCACCTAGCGGGAGGTGTAGATACGCAGTATTTT CATSHLAGGVDTQYF
TRBJ2-6 TRBV7-9 few - TGTGCCAGCAGCTTAACCCAGGGAGTAGCTGGGGCCAACGTCCTGACTTTC CASSLTQGVAGANVLTF
TRBJ2-3 TRBV5-1 - - TGCGCCAGCAGCTTTGGGACAAAGAGTGCAGATACGCAGTATTTT CASSFGTKSADTQYF
TRBJ2-3 TRBV20-1 few TRBD1 TGCAGTGCTAGAGATCCGGGACAGGGGAACACAGATACGCAGTATTTT CSARDPGQGNTDTQYF
TRBJ1-3 TRBV15 - - TGTGCCACCAGCAGGGCTGCGGCTGGATACACCATATATTTT CATSRAAAGYTIYF
TRBJ2-7 TRBV12-3/TRBV12-4 few - TGTGCCAGCAGTTTTTCAGGGGGGAGGGGATGGTACGAGCAGTACTTC CASSFSGGRGWYEQYF